The clone carrying this TCR beta chain was observed a single time. Distinct nucleotide sequences in the sample also encode this CDR3. Original processing notes: Reference gene primers were amplified, and this amplification served to estimate nucleated cell counts. Using immunoSEQ multiplex PCR, the repertoire was profiled, and TCRdb retains in-frame clones only, with some absent. That table furnishes V, J and clone size, whereas the DNA furnished D and trimming. The sample holds some 74,000 clones, around 76% seen once. The data were taken from a study of blood T cell repertoires in COVID-19. Study-level information: COVID-19 samples collected from the United States, Italy and Spain covered acute and convalescent phases. The analysed material was cDNA or gDNA that came from T cells, B-cell-depleted T cells, or PBMCs.

Trimming removed 4 bases at V and 5 bases at J, with 14 bases between. Germline V gene lookup returns CDR1 SNHLY and CDR2 FYNNEI. CDR3 length equals 15 residues. The TCR was taken from a man in his 70s with active or convalescent COVID-19. The sample was peripheral blood. The chain links TRBV2 to TRBJ2-2; tentative D call: TRBD1 (8 bases). The CDR3 here is CASSVGQGGTGELFF. CDR3 sequence (DNA): TGTGCCAGCAGTGTCGGACAGGGAGGGACCGGGGAGCTGTTTTTT.